This TCR beta chain is drawn from a study of blood T cell repertoires in COVID-19. Study-level background: Italy, Spain and the United States were the sources of the convalescent and acute COVID-19 samples. Sample material is recorded as cDNA or gDNA derived from T cells, B-cell-depleted T cells, or PBMCs.

The authors' processing: How many nucleated cells were present was estimated from reference gene primer amplification. Repertoires were generated with immunoSEQ multiplex PCR, while TCRdb's copy carries only in-frame clones and drops some. For V, J and clone size, that table is used; D and trimming come from the DNA. The table includes under 200,000 clones, more than 75% detected once. The germline V gene has CDR1 SGHRS and CDR2 YFSETQ. V dropped 4 bases and J dropped 5 bases, with 17 bases sitting between them. This CDR3 is built from 15 residues. Material: peripheral blood. The rearrangement uses TRBV5-1 and TRBJ2-3, with D unclear. This TCR was sampled from a man between 50 and 59 years old who had recovered from COVID-19. As DNA, the CDR3 is TGCGCCAGCAGCCCGACCGGGTCCATGGGAGATACGCAGTATTTT. Its protein product is CASSPTGSMGDTQYF. The variable domain in full, with the rest retrieved from reference TRBV5-1 and TRBJ2-3, is KAGVTQTPRYLIKTRGQQVTLSCSPISGHRSVSWYQQTPGQGLQFLFEYFSETQRNKGNFPGRFSGRQFSNSRSEMNVSTLELGDSALYLCASSPTGSMGDTQYFGPGTRLTVL.